This T cell receptor (beta chain) emerged from a study of post-analysis software for immune sequencing data. Only a few counts were recorded for this clonotype. Its matching antigen is unknown. General study results and limits: Four or five TRBV segments occurring more often in patients than controls included TRBV5-6, TRBV5-1 and TRBV20-1.

The TCR beta cDNA libraries carried unique molecular identifiers. One entry per CDR3 protein results from TCRdb running MiXCR on the PCR reads. The table lists some 690,000 distinct CDR3 sequences, roughly 27% of them singletons. Trimming removed 4 bases from V and 6 bases from J; junction bases left unmatched: 14. This CDR3 is built from 16 residues. The germline V gene has CDR1 DFQATT and CDR2 SNEGSKA (reference sequence). The rearrangement uses TRBV20-1 and TRBJ1-5, with TRBD1 identical over 8 bases. The source material was blood. The sequence came from a girl aged 10-17 years with multiple sclerosis. This CDR3 is CSAKRPGTGLSQPQHF. CDR3 bases: TGCAGTGCTAAACGTCCCGGGACAGGACTCAGTCAGCCCCAGCATTTT.